A selection of T cell receptor beta chains follows, all from one sample in a study of T cells in Graves' hyperthyroidism and ophthalmopathy. Each CDR3 protein is one row after TCRdb ran MiXCR on the multiplex PCR reads. The sample carries 550,000 to 800,000 distinct CDR3 sequences, about a sixth recorded once. Material: blood. Receptors were obtained from a man aged 18 to 29 with Graves' hyperthyroidism. The CDR3 runs from the conserved cysteine through the conserved F or W. The D gene is left open where the match is weak. A clone size is listed for some rows: how often the clone was seen (once, few, many), or a class if it is expanded.

d_gene | j_gene | abundance | v_gene | CDR3aa | CDR3nt
NA | TRBJ2-5 | few | TRBV12-5 | CASLQGHQETQYF | TGTGCTAGTTTACAAGGGCACCAAGAGACCCAGTACTTC
NA | TRBJ2-2 | few | TRBV7-9 | CASSFPPRELFF | TGTGCCAGCAGCTTCCCGCCCCGGGAGCTGTTTTTT
NA | TRBJ2-7 | NA | TRBV29-1 | CSVVSQGTEQYF | TGCAGCGTTGTAAGTCAAGGGACCGAGCAGTACTTC
NA | TRBJ2-7 | many | TRBV10-3 | CAISESVFPGVHEQYF | TGTGCCATCAGTGAGTCGGTATTCCCAGGAGTCCACGAGCAGTACTTC
TRBD1 | TRBJ1-6 | once | TRBV27 | CASSFDRDNSPLHF | TGTGCCAGCAGTTTCGACAGGGATAATTCACCCCTCCACTTT
NA | TRBJ2-5 | many | TRBV6-1 | CASSELGFNQETQYF | TGTGCCAGCAGTGAACTCGGGTTTAATCAAGAGACCCAGTACTTC
TRBD1 | TRBJ1-3 | NA | TRBV6-5 | CASSNRGFSGNTIYF | TGTGCCAGCAGTAACAGGGGATTCTCTGGAAACACCATATATTTT
NA | TRBJ1-1 | many | TRBV28 | CASSSLLLRDRRHNTEAFF | TGTGCCAGCAGTTCTCTACTCCTTCGCGACAGGCGGCATAACACTGAAGCTTTCTTT
TRBD2 | TRBJ2-7 | few | TRBV10-3 | CALLAGGYEQYF | TGTGCCTTACTAGCGGGAGGCTACGAGCAGTACTTC
TRBD2 | TRBJ2-1 | NA | TRBV29-1 | CSVELLAGVLGEQFF | TGCAGCGTTGAATTACTAGCGGGAGTTTTGGGTGAGCAGTTCTTC
NA | TRBJ1-1 | many | TRBV2 | CASSKGGAEAFF | TGTGCCAGCAGCAAGGGGGGGGCTGAAGCTTTCTTT
NA | TRBJ2-3 | NA | TRBV5-1 | CASSLGWTGDTQYF | TGCGCCAGCAGCTTGGGATGGACCGGGGATACGCAGTATTTT
TRBD2 | TRBJ2-1 | NA | TRBV19 | CASSRTSGGPGQFF | TGTGCCAGTAGTAGGACTAGCGGGGGGCCGGGGCAGTTCTTC
TRBD2 | TRBJ2-5 | many | TRBV9 | CASSVAGGSTQETQYF | TGTGCCAGCAGCGTAGCGGGCGGGAGCACACAAGAGACCCAGTACTTC